This TCR beta chain was captured by sequencing in a study of identical twins. Per the germline V gene, CDR1 is MNHEY and CDR2 is SVGAGI. V lost 3 bases and J lost 6, with 11 bases in between. The length of the CDR3 is 14 residues. This clonotype was seen once. TCRdb called the 5' RACE reads again in MiXCR, with one record for every CDR3 protein. The data hold 550,000 to 700,000 distinct CDR3 sequences, with roughly 20% observed a single time. These data were likewise used in another study, on T cells expressing NK-cell markers.

The clonotype was recovered from a woman between 18 and 29 years old in good health. The specimen sequenced was PBMCs. The V call is TRBV6-5, the J call TRBJ2-2; maybe TRBD2 (5 bases). This chain's CDR3 is CASSYDAGAGELFF. The CDR3 nucleotides are TGTGCCAGCAGTTATGATGCCGGGGCCGGGGAGCTGTTTTTT.